Ten or more counts support the clone carrying this T cell receptor (beta chain). According to the study, genomic DNA was the template for TCR beta VDJ and CDR3 profiling. TCRdb passed the reads through MiXCR, listing each CDR3 protein once. This table has more than 150,000 distinct CDR3 sequences, approximately 45% appearing once. The sample belongs to a study of CD8+CD57+ T cells in acquired aplastic anemia. Study background: Quantities of DNA derived from sorted CD4+ and CD8+ cells averaged around 3.2 ug.

CDR1 and CDR2 from the germline V gene are DFQATT and SNEGSKA (reference sequence). CDR3 size: 17 residues. The trim removed 3 bases at V and 5 bases at J, leaving 13 bases unmatched. This sequence originates from a human donor in good health. V usage is TRBV20-1 and J usage is TRBJ2-2; 9 bases agree with TRBD1. Sample: sorted CD4+, CD8+, or CD8+CD57+ T cells (not recorded which) from PBMCs. The CDR3 sequence: CSASRTGAHASTGELFF. The CDR3 coding sequence is TGCAGTGCTAGCCGGACAGGGGCCCACGCAAGTACCGGGGAGCTGTTTTTT.